Following are 12 T cell receptor beta chains from one sample sequenced in a study of blood T cell repertoires in COVID-19. The method was immunoSEQ multiplex PCR; TCRdb's version includes in-frame clones alone and lacks a portion of them. This table holds around 150,000 clones, approximately 78% found once. Material: peripheral blood. All receptors come from a man in his 60s who had recovered from COVID-19.

The chain carries TRBV6-5 and TRBJ2-1; 11 bases align to TRBD2. Germline V gene sequence: CDR1 MNHEY, CDR2 SVGAGI. The V segment lost 4 bases and the J segment 8 bases; nucleotides outside the gene matches: 7. The CDR3 loop spans 15 amino acids. CDR3 DNA: TGTGCCAGCAGTTTAACGACTAGCGGGAACGATGAGCAGTTCTTC. Its protein product is CASSLTTSGNDEQFF.

Only a few counts were recorded for this clone. This chain connects TRBV4-3 to TRBJ2-7, with TRBD1 matching 9 bases. The CDR3 extends over 16 amino acids. The germline CDR1 and CDR2 sequences are LGHNA and YSLEER. The V and J ends lost 3 bases and 4 bases, in that order; junction bases with no gene match: 10. The CDR3 spells CASSQYPGQGNYEQYF. As DNA, the CDR3 is TGCGCCAGCAGCCAGTACCCGGGACAGGGTAATTACGAGCAGTACTTC.

The CDR3 sequence: CASSGLGGRNSPLHF. The CDR3, as DNA: TGTGCCAGCAGTGGCCTCGGAGGGAGGAATTCACCCCTCCACTTT. The gene calls are TRBV27 and TRBJ1-6; D is unresolved. Germline V gives CDR1 MNHEY, CDR2 SMNVEV (reference sequence). Deletions cut 5 bases from V and 7 bases from J, with 15 bases between. This CDR3 spans 15 amino acids.

The genes are TRBV28 and TRBJ2-7; D is uncertain. The CDR3 contains 10 residues. Germline V gene sequence: CDR1 MDHEN, CDR2 SYDVKM. V lost 4 bases and J 7 bases, leaving 5 bases between the germline ends. In DNA, the CDR3 is TGTGCCAGCAGTTCTCGGGAGCAGTACTTC. As protein: CASSSREQYF.

V gene TRBV19 combines with J gene TRBJ1-2; D possibly corresponds to TRBD1 (6 bases). The CDR3 length is 13 residues. Germline CDR1 reads LNHDA; CDR2 reads SQIVND (reference sequence). The V end lost 3 bases, the J end lost 4 bases, and 9 bases lay between the germline ends. The CDR3 DNA is TGTGCCAGTAGTATCACAGGGCTCTATGGCTACACCTTC. Translation: CASSITGLYGYTF.

About this clone: One end of the junction is discordant with germline, which a read error may explain. The J gene is TRBJ2-7, the V gene TRBV7-7, with D perhaps matching TRBD2 (5 bases). Germline CDR1 reads SSHAT; CDR2 reads FNYEAQ (reference sequence). CDR3 length: 12 amino acids. The CDR3 loop reads CASSPGGYEQYF. The DNA for the CDR3 is TGTGCTAGCAGCCCAGGAGGATACGAGCAGTACTTC.

V usage is TRBV28 and J usage is TRBJ2-7, with 7 positions matching TRBD1. The CDR3 totals 15 residues. Germline V lookup: CDR1 MDHEN, CDR2 SYDVKM. With V trimmed by 4 bases and J by 2 bases, 8 bases remained unmatched. The CDR3 loop is CASSSTGTATYEQYF. CDR3 DNA sequence: TGTGCCAGCAGTTCCACCGGGACAGCTACCTACGAGCAGTACTTC. Looking up the rest from reference TRBV28 and TRBJ2-7 gives the full variable domain: DVKVTQSSRYLVKRTGEKVFLECVQDMDHENMFWYRQDPGLGLRLIYFSYDVKMKEKGDIPEGYSVSREKKERFSLILESASTNQTSMYLCASSSTGTATYEQYFGPGTRLTVT.

This chain connects TRBV7-8 to TRBJ2-1; 10 bases are a match to TRBD2. V shed 5 bases and J 9 bases; nucleotides not matched to a gene: 7. Looked up from germline, CDR1 is SGHVS and CDR2 is FQNEAQ. The CDR3 is made up of 14 amino acids. The CDR3 reads CASSTSGRAGEQFF. CDR3 nucleotides: TGTGCCAGCAGCACAAGCGGGAGGGCCGGTGAGCAGTTCTTC.

This clone appeared many times. This chain connects TRBV28 to TRBJ1-1; D unresolved. There are 15 residues in the CDR3. The germline V gene encodes CDR1 MDHEN and CDR2 SYDVKM. Deletions cut 7 bases from V and 0 bases from J, with 15 bases between. The CDR3 DNA reads as TGTGCCAGCACTCCCACAAGAGGGATGAACACTGAAGCTTTCTTT. Translated: CASTPTRGMNTEAFF.

This clone has only a few counts. The chain uses TRBV5-6 and TRBJ1-1; D not certain. Per the germline V gene, CDR1 is SGHDT and CDR2 is YYEEEE. The CDR3 is 14 amino acids. V lost 2 bases, J lost 8 bases, and 16 bases lay in between. As DNA, the CDR3 is TGTGCCAGCAGCTTATTGTCGCTAGGCTTAGAAGCTTTCTTT. Translating it yields CASSLLSLGLEAFF.

About this clone: The identical CDR3 is also encoded by other nucleotide sequences in the sample. The chain joins TRBV7-2 to TRBJ1-5; a weak D match, TRBD1 (6 bases). Trimming removed 3 bases at V and 1 base at J, with 13 bases between. This CDR3 comprises 16 residues. Germline V gene lookup returns CDR1 SGHTA and CDR2 FQGNSA. The DNA for the CDR3 is TGTGCCAGCAGCTTGGGGCAGGGGCGAAGCAATCAGCCCCAGCATTTT. Its protein is CASSLGQGRSNQPQHF.

The chain has TRBV7-2 and TRBJ1-6; 9 bases agree with TRBD1. The CDR3 length is 14 residues. Unmatched junction bases numbered 7, after V lost 6 bases and J lost 10 bases. Germline values: CDR1 SGHTA, CDR2 FQGNSA. The CDR3 coding sequence is TGTGCCAGCAGGTGGACAGGGGAGGAATCACCCCTCCACTTT. As protein: CASRWTGEESPLHF.